The clone carrying this T cell receptor beta chain was recorded a few times. As yet, its antigen is unknown. This CDR3 region has 13 residues. The sample originates from a study of a mutant IDH1 vaccine in newly diagnosed glioma. Described time point: week 5, during vaccination. Doses of 300 ug of mutant IDH1 20-mer peptide were given with topical imiquimod. TCRdb keeps only in-frame clones here, not all; method: immunoSEQ multiplex PCR. The sample records 70,000 to 100,000 clones, 75% to 95% being singletons. The source of this sequence is a woman aged 45-60 years with glioma. This chain uses TRBV1 with TRBJ2-3. TRBV1 is shown as a pseudogene. The sequencing used PBMCs, collected from a glioma patient whose treatment included an IDH1 peptide vaccine. The CDR3 DNA reads TGCACCAGCAGCCAAGATACCGAAGATACGCAGTATTTT. Amino acids: CTSSQDTEDTQYF.